The 9 T cell receptor beta chains in this list originate from one sample, sequenced in a study of T cell responses to AZD1222 COVID-19 vaccine (dated by TCRdb to the early 2020s). The time point label, read with the paper, signifies: about 28 days (+/-7) after the second vaccine dose. Library prep was done by the immunoSEQ multiplex PCR assay. The table comes from immuneACCESS by way of TCRdb, which keeps in-frame sequences with V and J called. Part of the clones is missing from these tables; in studies checked, under half for an unresolved V gene and the rest for unknown reasons. The sample profile shows approximately 99,000 clones; roughly 90% of them were found once. 8% to 9.5% of the sample comes from the top ten. Here the sequenced sample was peripheral blood, taken 28 days after the second AZD1222 dose. The receptors were gathered from an adult who received the AZD1222 COVID-19 vaccine.

The V call is TRBV2, the J call TRBJ1-4; D is undetermined. Germline-derived CDR1 and CDR2 are SNHLY and FYNNEI. Trimming stripped 3 bases from V and 5 bases from J, with 10 bases between. The CDR3 sequence is 14 residues long. CDR3 in amino acids: CASSDLGLNEKLFF. DNA of the CDR3: TGTGCCAGCAGTGACCTCGGCCTCAATGAAAAACTGTTTTTT.

This chain connects TRBV2 to TRBJ2-2; perhaps TRBD2 as D (5 bases). The CDR3 consists of 14 residues. V dropped 7 bases and J dropped 8 bases, with 17 bases sitting between them. Germline V gives CDR1 SNHLY, CDR2 FYNNEI. This CDR3 is CASNRDGKGGELFF. CDR3 nucleotide sequence: TGTGCCAGCAATCGCGACGGGAAGGGAGGGGAGCTGTTTTTT. Variable domain in full (rest from reference TRBV2 and TRBJ2-2): EPEVTQTPSHQVTQMGQEVILRCVPISNHLYFYWYRQILGQKVEFLVSFYNNEISEKSEIFDDQFSVERPDGSNFTLKIRSTKLEDSAMYFCASNRDGKGGELFFGEGSRLTVL.

The CDR3 loop reads CASSRGTGVFASGNTIYF. CDR3 sequence (DNA): TGTGCCAGCAGCCGGGGGACAGGAGTCTTTGCCTCTGGAAACACCATATATTTT. This chain links TRBV11-2 with TRBJ1-3; 8 nucleotides agree with TRBD1. CDR1 and CDR2 from the germline V gene are SGHAT and FQNNGV. The CDR3 is made up of 18 amino acids. J lost 0 bases, V lost 5 bases, and 12 bases had no gene match.

V and J are TRBV6-6 and TRBJ2-2; D gene ambiguous. The ends were cut back, 0 bases at V and 1 base at J, with 3 bases in the middle. CDR1 and CDR2 from the germline V gene are MNHNY and SVGAGI (reference sequence). The CDR3 covers 14 residues. This CDR3 reads CASSYSENTGELFF. In nucleotides, the CDR3 is TGTGCCAGCAGTTACTCTGAGAACACCGGGGAGCTGTTTTTT.

J is TRBJ2-1 and V is TRBV18; no definite D call. Germline V gene sequence: CDR1 KGHSH, CDR2 LQKENI. Trimming took 0 bases from V and 10 from J, leaving 13 bases between them. CDR3 length: 14 amino acids. The CDR3 DNA is TGTGCCAGCTCACCACCGAATACCCATAAAGAGCAGTTCTTC. Translation: CASSPPNTHKEQFF.

This chain connects TRBV5-1 to TRBJ1-2; D may be TRBD1 (6 bases). The CDR3 spans 13 residues. Trimming cost V 4 bases and J 6 bases, with 13 bases left between them. The germline V gene encodes CDR1 SGHRS and CDR2 YFSETQ. CDR3 protein: CASSPEGGDGYTF. The DNA for the CDR3 is TGCGCCAGCAGCCCCGAGGGGGGCGATGGCTACACCTTC.

The V and J genes are TRBV5-1 and TRBJ2-7, with 11 bases matching TRBD1. The CDR3 is 14 residues long. Trimming removed 0 bases from V and 6 bases from J; junction bases left unmatched: 2. The germline CDR1 and CDR2 sequences are SGHRS and YFSETQ. The CDR3 coding sequence is TGCGCCAGCAGCTTGGGGGACAGGGGGGCCGAGCAGTACTTC. It translates to CASSLGDRGAEQYF.

This chain joins TRBV15 and TRBJ2-5; D possibly corresponds to TRBD2 (5 bases). The CDR3 is made up of 15 amino acids. Germline V gene lookup returns CDR1 LNHNV and CDR2 YYDKDF (reference sequence). Trimming took off 5 bases at V and 5 bases at J, with 18 bases between the two ends. This CDR3 reads CATSPRLFPGETQYF. The CDR3 DNA is TGTGCCACCAGCCCGCGCCTTTTCCCGGGGGAGACCCAGTACTTC.

The rearrangement joins TRBV14 to TRBJ1-5; unclear D gene. CDR1 is SGHDN and CDR2 is FVKESK in the germline V gene. V was clipped by 7 bases and J by 2 bases, with 12 bases between them. The CDR3 contains 14 residues. The CDR3 here is CASTLLRGNQPQHF. CDR3 nucleotide sequence: TGTGCCAGCACCCTATTAAGGGGCAATCAGCCCCAGCATTTT. Filled out from reference TRBV14 and TRBJ1-5, the complete variable domain reads EAGVTQFPSHSVIEKGQTVTLRCDPISGHDNLYWYRRVMGKEIKFLLHFVKESKQDESGMPNNRFLAERTGGTYSTLKVQPAELEDSGVYFCASTLLRGNQPQHFGDGTRLSIL.